The next 17 T cell receptor beta chains were all read from a single sample in a study of beta chain features in type 1 diabetes. Broader study findings: All four CD4+ subsets from Type 1 diabetes patients carried moderately but significantly shorter TCRB CDR3s.

The investigators reverse transcribed all of the isolated RNA, so they sequenced expressed TCRB transcripts. This table comes from immunoSEQ multiplex PCR, and its TCRdb copy is limited to in-frame clones, with some not included. In the table there are roughly 330,000 clones, roughly 12% of which are singletons. These receptors lack a known antigen. The sequenced material came from naive CD4+ T cells from blood. These receptors came from a woman aged 18-30 years with type 1 diabetes.

This clone was seen ten or more times. This chain uses TRBV4-3 with TRBJ2-1, with 7 bases identical to TRBD2. The CDR3 totals 17 residues. Germline CDR1 reads LGHNA; CDR2 reads YSLEER. The V gene end was trimmed by 2 bases and the J gene end by 0 bases; junction bases not matched to a gene: 7. The CDR3 DNA sequence: TGCGCCAGCAGCCAAACGACTAGCCGACACTCCTACAATGAGCAGTTCTTC. This gives the protein CASSQTTSRHSYNEQFF.

This clone was observed a few times. The chain is built from TRBV30 and TRBJ2-3; no clear D. V was pared by 1 base and J by 0 bases, with 8 bases between. CDR1 and CDR2 (germline): GTSNPN, SVGIG (reference sequence). The CDR3 is 14 residues long. The CDR3 loop reads CAWSAGRSTDTQYF. DNA for the CDR3: TGTGCCTGGAGTGCAGGAAGGAGCACAGATACGCAGTATTTT.

The J gene is TRBJ1-4, the V gene TRBV19; D may be TRBD1 (6 bases). The V end was cut by 3 bases, the J end by 14 bases, with 19 bases between. The CDR3 has 14 residues. Germline lookup yields CDR1 LNHDA and CDR2 SQIVND (reference sequence). The CDR3 here is CASSILWGPVKLFF. The CDR3 nucleotides read TGTGCCAGTAGTATTCTATGGGGGCCAGTAAAGCTGTTTTTT.

Only a few counts were recorded for this clone. The chain couples TRBV7-9 to TRBJ1-2, with 8 bases identical to TRBD1. Trimming cost V 5 bases and J 6 bases; bases outside gene matches: 5. This CDR3 spans 13 amino acids. The V gene's germline CDR1 is SEHNR and CDR2 FQNEAQ (reference sequence). Here the CDR3 DNA reads TGTGCCAGCAGCCCTGCAGGGGGCAATGGCTACACCTTC. Translating it yields CASSPAGGNGYTF.

The genes are TRBV5-4 and TRBJ1-2, with no clear D. CDR1 and CDR2 (germline): SGHNT, YYREEE (reference sequence). Trimming removed 0 bases at V and 7 bases at J, with 10 bases between. The length of the CDR3 is 13 residues. The DNA for the CDR3 is TGTGCCAGCAGCTTGGGAGGGCTAGGTGGCTACACCTTC. Protein product: CASSLGGLGGYTF. Full variable domain (outside the CDR3, taken from reference TRBV5-4 and TRBJ1-2): ETGVTQSPTHLIKTRGQQVTLRCSSQSGHNTVSWYQQALGQGPQFIFQYYREEENGRGNFPPRFSGLQFPNYSSELNVNALELDDSALYLCASSLGGLGGYTFGSGTRLTVV.

This clone was observed a few times. The V call is TRBV25-1, the J call TRBJ2-7; TRBD1 matches 9 bases. Germline V gene lookup returns CDR1 MGHDK and CDR2 SYGVNS. The V and J ends lost 5 bases and 2 bases, in that order; junction bases with no gene match: 4. The CDR3 has 14 amino acids. The CDR3 nucleotides read TGTGCCAGCAGTAACGACAGGGGGGCCTACGAGCAGTACTTC. This codes for CASSNDRGAYEQYF.

The chain links TRBV12-5 to TRBJ2-1, with 9 bases lining up with TRBD2. CDR3 length equals 15 residues. Germline V gene lookup returns CDR1 LGHNT and CDR2 FRNRAP. The J segment lost 7 bases and the V segment lost 6 bases, leaving 10 bases of the junction unmatched. The DNA for the CDR3 is TGTGCTAGTGGCCCCGGACTAGCGTGGGGGAATGAGCAGTTCTTC. As protein: CASGPGLAWGNEQFF.

This clone was seen only a few times. The rearrangement joins TRBV6-5 to TRBJ1-2, with D unclear. V was shortened by 6 bases and J by 6 bases, with 17 bases between the two germline ends. The CDR3 has 14 residues. Germline CDR1 and CDR2: MNHEY and SVGAGI. The CDR3 protein is CASSNSGGLNGYTF. The CDR3 nucleotides are TGTGCCAGCAGCAATTCTGGAGGATTAAATGGCTACACCTTC.

This clone came up a few times. The V gene is TRBV19, the J gene TRBJ2-1; possibly TRBD2 for D (5 bases). CDR1 is LNHDA, CDR2 SQIVND, per germline (reference sequence). V shed 9 bases and J shed 5 bases, with 11 bases lying between them. The CDR3 is made up of 12 amino acids. Here the CDR3 reads CARRGPHNEQFF. The DNA for the CDR3 is TGTGCCAGGAGAGGGCCACACAATGAGCAGTTCTTC.

In this sample, this clone turned up a few times. The V gene is TRBV5-1, the J gene TRBJ2-7; the D gene is possibly TRBD1 (6 bases). The CDR3 sequence is 16 residues long. Germline CDR1 is SGHRS and CDR2 is YFSETQ. The V end was cut by 4 bases, the J end by 0 bases, with 17 bases between. The CDR3 sequence is CASSQGHEKNSYEQYF. In nucleotides, the CDR3 is TGCGCCAGCAGCCAGGGACACGAAAAGAACTCCTACGAGCAGTACTTC.

This clone has a handful of counts. The V gene is TRBV2, the J gene TRBJ1-1, with D tentatively TRBD1 (5 bases). Looked up from germline, CDR1 is SNHLY and CDR2 is FYNNEI. Trimming left V 6 bases short and J 1 base short, with 18 bases between. The CDR3 consists of 16 residues. Here the CDR3 reads CASRQPGGRGNTEAFF. The CDR3 DNA reads TGTGCCAGCAGGCAGCCCGGGGGTCGGGGGAACACTGAAGCTTTCTTT. Using reference TRBV2 and TRBJ1-1 for the parts outside the CDR3, the full variable domain is EPEVTQTPSHQVTQMGQEVILRCVPISNHLYFYWYRQILGQKVEFLVSFYNNEISEKSEIFDDQFSVERPDGSNFTLKIRSTKLEDSAMYFCASRQPGGRGNTEAFFGQGTRLTVV.

A few counts support this clone. The V gene is TRBV5-1, the J gene TRBJ2-1; D might be TRBD1 (5 bases). V was pared by 0 bases and J by 6 bases, with 13 bases between. This CDR3 contains 15 residues. Germline assignment: CDR1 SGHRS and CDR2 YFSETQ. The CDR3 loop reads CASSLGQGNFNEQFF. The CDR3 DNA sequence: TGCGCCAGCAGCTTGGGTCAGGGAAATTTCAATGAGCAGTTCTTC.

The table lists this clone with a few counts. V usage is TRBV6-1 and J usage is TRBJ2-5; D remains unclear. V was pared by 0 bases and J by 3 bases, with 8 bases between. There are 14 residues in the CDR3. Germline CDR1 reads MNHNS; CDR2 reads SASEGT. The CDR3 region has the DNA TGTGCCAGCAGTGAAGCGCGAGGAGAAGAGACCCAGTACTTC. Its protein product is CASSEARGEETQYF.

V usage is TRBV7-9 and J usage is TRBJ2-5, with TRBD1 matching over 10 bases. This CDR3 has 16 amino acids. The V segment lost 5 bases and the J segment 2 bases; nucleotides outside the gene matches: 8. Germline V gene lookup returns CDR1 SEHNR and CDR2 FQNEAQ (reference sequence). The CDR3 DNA reads as TGTGCCAGCAGCGTTTGGGACAGGGGAGGGCAAGAGACCCAGTACTTC. It encodes CASSVWDRGGQETQYF.

This chain joins TRBV5-1 and TRBJ2-1, with D tentatively TRBD2 (7 bases). Trimming removed 7 bases at V and 8 bases at J, with 16 bases between. The germline CDR1 and CDR2 sequences are SGHRS and YFSETQ. The CDR3 length is 13 residues. The CDR3: CASGHREGHEQFF. CDR3 bases: TGCGCCAGCGGACACAGGGAGGGACATGAGCAGTTCTTC.

This clone was found a few times. This chain joins TRBV5-1 and TRBJ2-5, with 8 nucleotides matching TRBD2. Trimming removed 4 bases from V and 5 bases from J; junction bases left unmatched: 7. The germline CDR1 and CDR2 sequences are SGHRS and YFSETQ. The CDR3 length is 14 residues. CDR3 region: CASSAGLEGETQYF. CDR3 bases: TGCGCCAGCAGCGCGGGACTAGAGGGCGAGACCCAGTACTTC.

This sequence joins TRBV6-6 and TRBJ1-2; a possible D gene is TRBD1 (5 bases). V was pared by 7 bases and J by 2 bases, with 14 bases between. Germline CDR1 and CDR2: MNHNY and SVGAGI (reference sequence). The CDR3 consists of 14 residues. As DNA, the CDR3 is TGTGCCAGCATCGATAGGAGGGGAAACTATGGCTACACCTTC. Protein sequence: CASIDRRGNYGYTF.